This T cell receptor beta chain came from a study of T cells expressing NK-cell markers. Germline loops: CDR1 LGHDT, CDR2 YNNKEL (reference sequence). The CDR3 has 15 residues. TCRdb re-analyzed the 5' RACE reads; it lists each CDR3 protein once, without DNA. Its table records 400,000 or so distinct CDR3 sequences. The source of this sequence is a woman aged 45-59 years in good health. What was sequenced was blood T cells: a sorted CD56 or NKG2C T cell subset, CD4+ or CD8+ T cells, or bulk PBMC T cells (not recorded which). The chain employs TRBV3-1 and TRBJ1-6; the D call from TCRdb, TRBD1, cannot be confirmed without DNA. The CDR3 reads CASSQGQVHNSPLHF.